The 5 T cell receptor beta chains in this list originate from one sample, sequenced in a study of CD8+CD57+ T cells in acquired aplastic anemia. Individuals selected for sequencing had exhibited CD8+CD57+ cell expansion on flow cytometry. Using genomic DNA as the template, TCR beta VDJ and CDR3 profiling was carried out. MiXCR was run by TCRdb on the reads, yielding one entry per CDR3 protein. Among 150,000 or so distinct CDR3 sequences listed, about 52% were seen once. Sequencing was done on a sample of sorted CD4+, CD8+, or CD8+CD57+ T cells (not recorded which) from PBMCs. The source of these receptors is a human donor with aplastic anemia.

A single count supports this clonotype. This chain links TRBV10-3 with TRBJ2-1, with D unclear. The V gene lost 4 bases and the J gene lost 9 bases, with 7 bases spanning the gap. Per the germline V gene, CDR1 is ENHRY and CDR2 is SYGVKD. The CDR3 is 11 amino acids. The CDR3 DNA sequence: TGTGCCATCAGTGGGAAAGCTGAGCAGTTCTTC. Protein product: CAISGKAEQFF.

This clonotype has at least ten counts. The chain links TRBV4-1 to TRBJ1-1; D perhaps matches TRBD1 (6 bases). Germline V lookup: CDR1 MGHRA, CDR2 YSYEKL. V gave up 1 base and J gave up 4 bases, with 13 bases separating them. This CDR3 has 15 residues. CDR3 DNA: TGCGCCAGCAGCCAAGGGCCAGGGGAAGGCACTGAAGCTTTCTTT. Amino acids: CASSQGPGEGTEAFF.

The V and J genes are TRBV6-1 and TRBJ2-1; 10 nucleotides agree with TRBD2. The CDR3 has 17 residues. V dropped 8 bases and J dropped 12; count of bases not matched to a gene: 22. The germline V gene encodes CDR1 MNHNS and CDR2 SASEGT. CDR3 DNA: TGTGCCAGCGCGGTATCTAGCGGGGGAGACGGCAATGAGTGGCAGTTCTTC. Its protein is CASAVSSGGDGNEWQFF.

This chain connects TRBV7-8 to TRBJ1-4; 9 nucleotides match TRBD1. CDR1 SGHVS and CDR2 FQNEAQ come from the germline V gene. Germline trimming cut 8 bases from V and 5 bases from J; bases unmatched to any gene: 0. The CDR3 runs to 12 residues. CDR3 sequence: CASGQGNEKLFF. CDR3 in DNA: TGTGCCAGCGGACAGGGGAATGAAAAACTGTTTTTT.

The chain is built from TRBV28 and TRBJ2-1, with 10 bases aligning to TRBD2. Germline lookup yields CDR1 MDHEN and CDR2 SYDVKM. Trimming took 7 bases from V and 7 from J; bases not matched to a gene: 7. The CDR3 totals 14 residues. As DNA, the CDR3 is TGTGCCAGCACCTTAGCGGGAGGCAGGAATGAGCAGTTCTTC. This sequence encodes CASTLAGGRNEQFF.